The 10 T cell receptor beta chains listed next were all sequenced from one sample in a study of regulatory T cells in long-lasting Graves disease. TCR beta libraries were built with iRepertoire HTBI primers and Arm-PCR of CDR3 regions. TCRdb fed the multiplex PCR reads into MiXCR, producing one record per CDR3 protein. The table includes a few hundred thousand distinct CDR3 sequences, around a fifth detected once. Time point in this sample: persistent/refractory GD, antithyroid drugs over 5 years with positive TRAb. TCR sequences were obtained from RNA taken from PBMCs. Source: peripheral blood mononuclear cells (PBMCs), taken when the disease was refractory, from a patient treated with antithyroid drugs. The receptors derive from a female donor with Graves disease.

For this clonotype: This may arise from a read error, as a much more abundant clone is one base away. The chain links TRBV29-1 to TRBJ2-5, with D perhaps assigned TRBD1 or TRBD2 (5 bases each). Germline CDR1 SQVTM, CDR2 ANQGSEA. This CDR3 spans 13 amino acids. The CDR3 reads CSVEWGRQGTQYF. CDR3 coding DNA: TGCAGCGTTGAATGGGGGAGACAAGGGACCCAGTACTTC.

This clonotype showed up many times. CDR3 in amino acids: CASSVQGITDTQYF. DNA for the CDR3: TGTGCCAGCAGTGTACAGGGAATCACAGATACGCAGTATTTT. The J gene is TRBJ2-3, the V gene TRBV2, with D tentatively TRBD1 (6 bases). CDR3 length: 14 amino acids. Germline V gene data show CDR1 as SNHLY and CDR2 as FYNNEI. The V end lost 4 bases, the J end lost 2 bases, and 10 bases lay between the germline ends.

The chain has TRBV7-2 and TRBJ2-1; 10 nucleotides agree with TRBD2. The germline V gene has CDR1 SGHTA and CDR2 FQGNSA. J gave up 8 bases and V 5 bases, and 9 bases lay outside the gene matches. This CDR3 has 15 amino acids. CDR3 DNA sequence: TGTGCCAGCAGCCCCAGCGGGAGGGCCTGCTATGAGCAGTTCTTC. Translation gives CASSPSGRACYEQFF.

This clonotype was counted ten times or more. V is TRBV28 and J is TRBJ1-5; D remains ambiguous. Germline assignment: CDR1 MDHEN and CDR2 SYDVKM. The CDR3 length is 11 residues. Trimming took off 3 bases at V and 8 bases at J, with 5 bases between the two ends. In DNA, the CDR3 is TGTGCCAGCAGTTTCTGGGAGCCCCAGCATTTT. Protein sequence: CASSFWEPQHF.

This chain links TRBV9 with TRBJ1-6; D call uncertain. V gave up 3 bases and J gave up 7 bases, with 8 bases separating them. The CDR3 sequence is 13 residues long. CDR1 and CDR2 from the germline V gene are SGDLS and YYNGEE. Here the CDR3 DNA reads TGTGCCAGCAGCGCCTTTTCCAATTCACCCCTCCACTTT. Translation: CASSAFSNSPLHF.

This clonotype has only a few counts. This chain connects TRBV6-1 to TRBJ1-4; TRBD1 aligns across 7 bases. Germline V gene data show CDR1 as MNHNS and CDR2 as SASEGT. Trimming took 6 bases from V and 14 from J; bases not matched to a gene: 6. This CDR3 region has 11 residues. CDR3 residues: CASRSDRALFF. DNA for the CDR3: TGTGCCAGCAGGAGCGACAGGGCTCTGTTTTTT.

This clonotype appeared many times. The chain uses TRBV19 and TRBJ1-1; no clear D. The CDR3 consists of 13 residues. The germline CDR1 and CDR2 sequences are LNHDA and SQIVND (reference sequence). V dropped 7 bases and J dropped 4 bases, with 13 bases sitting between them. CDR3 nucleotide sequence: TGTGCCAGTACAATCTCGATGGGCACTGAAGCTTTCTTT. This encodes CASTISMGTEAFF. Based on the CDR3 plus reference TRBV19 and TRBJ1-1, the full variable domain is DGGITQSPKYLFRKEGQNVTLSCEQNLNHDAMYWYRQDPGQGLRLIYYSQIVNDFQKGDIAEGYSVSREKKESFPLTVTSAQKNPTAFYLCASTISMGTEAFFGQGTRLTVV.

This clonotype was seen more than once but under ten times. This chain uses TRBV7-2 with TRBJ1-6, with 11 nucleotides matching TRBD1. The CDR3 has 17 residues. Germline values: CDR1 SGHTA, CDR2 FQGNSA. The junction had 7 bases not matched to a gene; V was cut back by 3 bases and J by 6 bases. CDR3 residues: CASSFTRTGGGNSPLHF. CDR3 DNA: TGTGCCAGCAGCTTTACGAGGACAGGGGGCGGTAATTCACCCCTCCACTTT.

This clonotype showed up many times. The chain couples TRBV27 to TRBJ1-1, with D hard to call. The CDR3 contains 14 residues. Looked up from germline, CDR1 is MNHEY and CDR2 is SMNVEV (reference sequence). V was trimmed by 4 bases and J by 3 bases, leaving 12 bases between them. CDR3 sequence reads: CASSSTGWDTEAFF. The CDR3 DNA follows: TGTGCCAGCAGTTCGACCGGGTGGGACACTGAAGCTTTCTTT.

The J gene is TRBJ1-2, the V gene TRBV13; maybe TRBD1 (5 bases). The CDR3 covers 15 residues. Germline CDR1 PRHDT, CDR2 FYEKMQ (reference sequence). The V gene lost 5 bases and the J gene lost 4 bases, with 17 bases spanning the gap. The CDR3 bases are TGTGCCAGCAGCAGGCCCCCCCGGGGCCTCTATGGCTACACCTTC. Protein product: CASSRPPRGLYGYTF.